This is a list of T cell receptor beta chains from one sample in a study of graft-versus-host responses after intestinal transplantation. These TCRs are of unknown antigen specificity. TCRdb keeps only in-frame clones here, not all; method: immunoSEQ multiplex PCR. The sample shows some 90,000 clones, around 93% of them seen only once. Sequencing was performed on unstimulated CD8+ T cells sorted from spleen or lymph node cells, taken before transplant. The receptors shown here come from a human donor who was the organ donor for an intestinal transplant. CDR3s include the opening cysteine and the closing phenylalanine or tryptophan. Each record gives: CDR3 protein, CDR3 DNA, V gene, D gene, J gene, clone size. The D gene is left open where the match is weak. The listing skips clone size in some rows; elsewhere it reads once, few, many or a size class.

CASSLVAGMDEKLFF	TGTGCCAGCAGCTTAGTAGCGGGTATGGATGAAAAACTGTTTTTT	TRBV7-2	.	TRBJ1-4	.
CASSQLAGSADTQYF	TGTGCCAGCAGCCAACTAGCGGGTTCGGCAGATACGCAGTATTTT	TRBV4-2	TRBD2	TRBJ2-3	.
CASYEGWEQFF	TGTGCCAGCTACGAGGGCTGGGAGCAGTTCTTC	TRBV7-9	.	TRBJ2-1	.
CASSQDRVGEAFF	TGTGCCAGCAGTCAAGACAGGGTCGGAGAAGCTTTCTTT	TRBV6-1	TRBD1	TRBJ1-1	.
CASVAGGDGYTF	TGTGCCAGCGTTGCAGGGGGAGATGGCTACACCTTC	TRBV2	TRBD1	TRBJ1-2	once
CASSRGSVTMNTEAFF	TGTGCCAGTAGTCGTGGCTCGGTGACAATGAACACTGAAGCTTTCTTT	TRBV19	.	TRBJ1-1	few
CASSLSRGGNQPQHF	TGTGCCAGCAGTTTATCGAGGGGAGGAAATCAGCCCCAGCATTTT	TRBV27	.	TRBJ1-5	once
CSVPLGGNGYTF	TGCAGCGTCCCCCTCGGAGGGAATGGCTACACCTTC	TRBV29-1	.	TRBJ1-2	.
CSVEDRGRRPYYNEQFF	TGCAGCGTTGAAGACAGGGGGAGGAGGCCTTACTACAATGAGCAGTTCTTC	TRBV29-1	.	TRBJ2-1	.
CASSVGDWGTDTQYF	TGTGCCAGCAGCGTAGGGGACTGGGGCACAGATACGCAGTATTTT	TRBV9	.	TRBJ2-3	.
CASSQWGGASYNEQFF	TGTGCCAGCAGCCAATGGGGAGGAGCCTCCTACAATGAGCAGTTCTTC	TRBV14	.	TRBJ2-1	.
CASSQGLAYEQYF	TGCGCCAGCAGCCAAGGATTAGCCTACGAGCAGTACTTC	TRBV4-1	.	TRBJ2-7	.
CASSLVGGNTEAFF	TGTGCCAGCAGCTTAGTAGGGGGGAACACTGAAGCTTTCTTT	TRBV7-2	.	TRBJ1-1	.
CASSPGTGNYEQYF	TGTGCCAGCAGCCCCGGGACAGGGAATTACGAGCAGTACTTC	TRBV7-3	TRBD1	TRBJ2-7	.
CSVELGRETYEQYF	TGCAGCGTTGAACTGGGGCGGGAGACCTACGAGCAGTACTTC	TRBV29-1	TRBD2	TRBJ2-7	once
CASSLFPGGTNYGYTF	TGTGCCAGCAGTTTATTCCCAGGGGGCACTAACTATGGCTACACCTTC	TRBV27	TRBD1	TRBJ1-2	.
CASSEPQGYSNQPQHF	TGTGCCAGCAGTGAACCACAGGGGTATAGCAATCAGCCCCAGCATTTT	TRBV25-1	TRBD1	TRBJ1-5	once
CASSELAGGNQPQHF	TGTGCCAGCAGTGAACTAGCGGGGGGCAATCAGCCCCAGCATTTT	TRBV6-1	.	TRBJ1-5	.
CASSPGTVLSSYEQYF	TGTGCCAGCAGCCCCGGGACAGTCTTAAGCTCCTACGAGCAGTACTTC	TRBV5-4	TRBD1	TRBJ2-7	.
CASSESAGEYNQPQHF	TGTGCCAGCAGTGAATCGGCCGGGGAATACAATCAGCCCCAGCATTTT	TRBV2	.	TRBJ1-5	once
CASSLQGSTEAFF	TGTGCCAGCAGTCTACAGGGGAGCACTGAAGCTTTCTTT	TRBV27	TRBD1	TRBJ1-1	.
CASSLLGERYEQYF	TGTGCCAGCAGTTTATTGGGTGAGCGCTACGAGCAGTACTTC	TRBV27	.	TRBJ2-7	.
CASSVTGGAVRNEQFF	TGTGCCAGCAGCGTTACAGGGGGCGCAGTTCGGAATGAGCAGTTCTTC	TRBV9	TRBD1	TRBJ2-1	.
CASSSTGLPPYF	TGTGCCAGCAGCTCCACGGGACTCCCTCCGTATTTT	TRBV11-2	.	TRBJ2-3	.
CSSVVSTGELFF	TGCAGCTCGGTGGTATCGACCGGGGAGCTGTTTTTT	TRBV29-1	.	TRBJ2-2	.
CSISHRGSYEQYF	TGCAGCATCTCCCACAGGGGGTCCTACGAGCAGTACTTC	TRBV29-1	TRBD1	TRBJ2-7	.
CATLRRGHNEQFF	TGCGCCACCCTCCGCCGGGGTCACAATGAGCAGTTCTTC	TRBV10-1	.	TRBJ2-1	.
CASSSGLAGPTKQFF	TGTGCCAGCAGTTCGGGACTAGCGGGGCCCACCAAGCAGTTCTTC	TRBV27	TRBD2	TRBJ2-1	.
CASSPQGWSSYNSPLHF	TGTGCCAGTAGTCCCCAGGGGTGGAGCTCCTATAATTCACCCCTCCACTTT	TRBV19	.	TRBJ1-6	.
CASSSGQNYEQYF	TGTGCCAGCAGCTCAGGACAGAACTACGAGCAGTACTTC	TRBV7-3	.	TRBJ2-7	.
CAMGPGDSYEQYF	TGTGCCATGGGCCCCGGGGACTCCTACGAGCAGTACTTC	TRBV10-3	.	TRBJ2-7	.
CASSVDGLAQETQYF	TGTGCCAGCAGCGTCGATGGACTAGCACAAGAGACCCAGTACTTC	TRBV9	TRBD2	TRBJ2-5	.
CATSRDIDEQYF	TGTGCCACCAGCAGAGATATTGACGAGCAGTACTTC	TRBV15	.	TRBJ2-7	.
CASIKAGGRNNEQFF	TGTGCCAGCATTAAAGCGGGGGGGCGGAACAATGAGCAGTTCTTC	TRBV27	TRBD2	TRBJ2-1	.
CALSGFLENIQYF	TGTGCCTTGTCGGGGTTTTTGGAAAACATTCAGTACTTC	TRBV5-4	.	TRBJ2-4	.
CASSPEGGGGLETQYF	TGCGCCAGCAGCCCCGAAGGAGGGGGCGGGTTAGAGACCCAGTACTTC	TRBV5-1	.	TRBJ2-5	.
CASSSRGGGYGYTF	TGTGCCAGCAGCTCCCGAGGCGGGGGCTATGGCTACACCTTC	TRBV13	.	TRBJ1-2	.
CASSQTAPGKDQPQHF	TGCGCCAGCAGCCAGACCGCCCCAGGGAAGGATCAGCCCCAGCATTTT	TRBV4-1	.	TRBJ1-5	.
CASSWDSKNIQYF	TGTGCCAGCAGTTGGGACTCCAAAAACATTCAGTACTTC	TRBV27	.	TRBJ2-4	.
CASSQGTGTSIGGFF	TGCGCCAGCAGCCAAGGCACCGGGACTAGCATTGGGGGGTTCTTC	TRBV4-1	TRBD2	TRBJ2-1	.